This record looks at one TCR beta chain sequence and its context. Its cognate antigen is unknown. It was RNA transcripts that yielded the amplified TCR beta CDR3 regions. The HTBI primer set drove a first-round RT-PCR of the TCR CDR3. TCRdb analysed the multiplex PCR reads with MiXCR anew, one entry per CDR3 protein. This sample carries approximately 600,000 distinct CDR3 sequences, 12% to 15% of them seen once, and the ten largest clones take about 6.6%. The CDR3 has 14 residues. V was pared by 7 bases and J by 4 bases, with 8 bases of the junction left unmatched. Per germline, CDR1 MNHNS and CDR2 SASEGT. These data belong to a study of T cells in Graves' hyperthyroidism and ophthalmopathy. General observations from the study: A model of 13 V-J features distinguished ophthalmopathy from stable hyperthyroidism.

The TCR comes from a woman aged 18-30 years with Graves' ophthalmopathy. Sequenced material: blood. The gene calls are TRBV6-1 and TRBJ1-1; 8 positions agree with TRBD1. For the CDR3, the DNA is TGTGCCAGCACCACCACCACAGGGGGCACTGAAGCTTTCTTT. Residues: CASTTTTGGTEAFF.